The 29 T cell receptor beta chains listed next were all sequenced from one sample in a study of shared clonotypes between healthy human individuals. Method: immunoSEQ multiplex PCR; TCRdb's copy keeps in-frame clones and lacks some. The profile covers approximately 700,000 clones, with 60% to 75% appearing a single time and 1.5% to 2% taken by the ten largest. What was sequenced was memory CD4+ T cells sorted from blood. As for subset: CD45RA-negative fraction. These receptors were collected from a woman aged 25 to 39 in good health.

The V gene is TRBV5-1, the J gene TRBJ2-6; D remains unclear. V shed 1 base and J shed 1 base, with 9 bases lying between them. The germline V gene has CDR1 SGHRS and CDR2 YFSETQ. CDR3 length equals 16 residues. The CDR3 sequence: CASSLWDLSGANVLTF. In nucleotides, the CDR3 is TGCGCCAGCAGCTTGTGGGATTTATCTGGGGCCAACGTCCTGACTTTC.

This clone was counted once. The chain carries TRBV9 and TRBJ2-1, with TRBD2 matching 9 bases. With 5 bases clipped from V and 0 bases from J, the junction kept 3 bases outside the gene matches. CDR1 SGDLS and CDR2 YYNGEE come from the germline V gene. CDR3 length equals 15 residues. CDR3 region: CASRNSGSSYNEQFF. CDR3 sequence (DNA): TGTGCCAGCAGGAATAGCGGGAGCTCCTACAATGAGCAGTTCTTC.

This clone appeared a few times. The V call is TRBV30, the J call TRBJ2-5; 9 bases map to TRBD2. Trimming removed 2 bases from V and 4 bases from J; junction bases left unmatched: 5. Germline loops: CDR1 GTSNPN, CDR2 SVGIG (reference sequence). This CDR3 is 14 amino acids long. CDR3 sequence: CAWSQKAGGETQYF. The CDR3 DNA reads as TGTGCCTGGAGTCAAAAAGCGGGAGGAGAGACCCAGTACTTC.

This sequence joins TRBV6-1 and TRBJ2-7, with D tentatively TRBD1 (6 bases). CDR1 MNHNS and CDR2 SASEGT come from the germline V gene. The CDR3 runs to 14 residues. Trimming removed 9 bases from V and 3 bases from J, with 18 bases in between. In DNA form, the CDR3 reads TGTGCCAGTACTGAGACCGGGACACACTACGAGCAGTACTTC. Translation gives CASTETGTHYEQYF.

Notes on this clone: This same CDR3 is encoded by further DNA sequences in the sample. V and J are TRBV19 and TRBJ2-7, with a tentative D call TRBD1 (6 bases). The V gene lost 6 bases and the J gene lost 3 bases, with 12 bases spanning the gap. The CDR3 extends over 13 amino acids. Germline lookup yields CDR1 LNHDA and CDR2 SQIVND (reference sequence). The CDR3 is CASSRQADYEQYF. The CDR3 DNA is TGTGCCAGTAGCCGACAGGCGGACTACGAGCAGTACTTC. The variable domain in full, with the rest retrieved from reference TRBV19 and TRBJ2-7, is DGGITQSPKYLFRKEGQNVTLSCEQNLNHDAMYWYRQDPGQGLRLIYYSQIVNDFQKGDIAEGYSVSREKKESFPLTVTSAQKNPTAFYLCASSRQADYEQYFGPGTRLTVT.

This clone showed up just once. The rearrangement uses TRBV28 and TRBJ2-5; D call uncertain. Germline V gene sequence: CDR1 MDHEN, CDR2 SYDVKM. Trimming removed 6 bases at V and 7 bases at J, with 9 bases between. The CDR3 spans 11 residues. The CDR3 nucleotides are TGTGCCAGCAGCACGAGGCCGACCCAGTACTTC. This sequence encodes CASSTRPTQYF.

This clone was recorded a few times. The chain has TRBV6-1 and TRBJ2-3, with 14 bases aligning to TRBD2. This CDR3 contains 14 residues. V trimming: 10 bases; J trimming: 5 bases; junction bases outside the gene matches: 5. Germline V gives CDR1 MNHNS, CDR2 SASEGT. CDR3 protein: CATRLAGGLDTQYF. The DNA for the CDR3 is TGTGCCACCAGACTAGCGGGAGGGTTAGATACGCAGTATTTT.

The chain employs TRBV23-1 and TRBJ1-5; 9 bases match TRBD1. TRBV23-1 is known as an ORF, though its function is uncertain. The CDR3 contains 16 residues. Trimming cost V 2 bases and J 3 bases; bases outside gene matches: 5. CDR3 sequence reads: CASSQTGQGINQPQHF. In DNA, the CDR3 is TGCGCCAGCAGTCAAACGGGACAGGGAATCAATCAGCCCCAGCATTTT.

The V gene is TRBV5-1, the J gene TRBJ2-2, with 9 bases aligning to TRBD2. Germline V CDR1 and CDR2: SGHRS, YFSETQ. The CDR3 is 16 residues long. Germline trimming cut 4 bases from V and 4 bases from J; bases unmatched to any gene: 8. CDR3 nucleotides: TGCGCCAGCAGCGGATTTAGCGGGAGTAGCACCGGGGAGCTGTTTTTT. This gives the protein CASSGFSGSSTGELFF.

This chain's CDR3 is CASSVTVSYNEQFF. CDR3 nucleotide sequence: TGTGCCAGCAGCGTAACCGTCTCCTACAATGAGCAGTTCTTC. The chain uses TRBV9 and TRBJ2-1, with D unresolved. Between the trimmed V and J ends, which lost 1 base and 0 bases, there was a span of 5 bases. The CDR3 consists of 14 residues. Germline CDR1 and CDR2: SGDLS and YYNGEE.

The J gene is TRBJ2-3, the V gene TRBV2; D may match TRBD1 or TRBD2 (6 bases each). The CDR3 sequence is 16 residues long. Trimming removed 6 bases from V and 5 bases from J, with 21 bases in between. Germline V gene sequence: CDR1 SNHLY, CDR2 FYNNEI. CDR3 protein: CASSPVGGVREDTQYF. CDR3 nucleotide sequence: TGTGCCAGCAGCCCCGTGGGGGGCGTCCGTGAAGATACGCAGTATTTT.

The V and J genes are TRBV5-1 and TRBJ2-2, with TRBD1 identical over 7 bases. Losses at the gene ends were 0 bases for V and 4 bases for J; bases not matched to a gene: 3. The germline V gene has CDR1 SGHRS and CDR2 YFSETQ. The CDR3 is 15 residues long. CDR3 region: CASSLAGDSTGELFF. The CDR3 DNA reads as TGCGCCAGCAGCTTGGCCGGGGACAGCACCGGGGAGCTGTTTTTT.

A single count supports this clone. The chain carries TRBV28 and TRBJ1-4; unclear D gene. The CDR3 is 22 amino acids. The V gene's germline CDR1 is MDHEN and CDR2 SYDVKM. Trimming took 1 base from V and 5 from J, leaving 32 bases between them. For the CDR3, the DNA is TGTGCCAGCAGTTTATTATGGACCGGATCATCAGCGAGGGAGAAGCTAAATGAAAAACTGTTTTTT. Residues: CASSLLWTGSSAREKLNEKLFF.

The CDR3 is CASSATTGWNQPQHF. CDR3 DNA: TGTGCCAGCAGCGCAACCACAGGGTGGAATCAGCCCCAGCATTTT. The chain combines TRBV9 with TRBJ1-5; tentatively, D is TRBD1 (6 bases). Germline V gene sequence: CDR1 SGDLS, CDR2 YYNGEE. The length of the CDR3 is 15 residues. V lost 3 bases and J 4 bases, leaving 14 bases between the germline ends.

About this clone itself: The same CDR3 arises from other DNA sequences in this sample as well. The V and J genes are TRBV7-9 and TRBJ1-3; weak D call: TRBD1 (5 bases). The germline V gene has CDR1 SEHNR and CDR2 FQNEAQ (reference sequence). The CDR3 is 13 residues long. The ends were cut back, 1 base at V and 7 bases at J, with 8 bases in the middle. CDR3: CASSLDGANTIYF. The CDR3 DNA follows: TGTGCCAGCAGCTTAGACGGGGCTAACACCATATATTTT.

CDR3 sequence: CASKGRQGASYEQYF. The CDR3 nucleotides read TGTGCCAGCAAGGGAAGGCAGGGGGCTTCCTACGAGCAGTACTTC. The rearrangement uses TRBV2 and TRBJ2-7, with 8 positions matching TRBD1. The V segment lost 7 bases and the J segment 1 base; nucleotides outside the gene matches: 9. CDR1 SNHLY and CDR2 FYNNEI come from the germline V gene. The CDR3 sequence is 15 residues long.

V and J are TRBV28 and TRBJ1-5, with D possibly being TRBD1 (5 bases). Trimming removed 8 bases at V and 11 bases at J, with 16 bases between. The CDR3 is 12 residues long. Germline V gene data show CDR1 as MDHEN and CDR2 as SYDVKM. The CDR3 DNA reads TGTGCCAGCTCTTCCGGGGGACGGGCCCAGCATTTT. This sequence encodes CASSSGGRAQHF.

This clone was seen more than once but under ten times. The same CDR3 arises from other DNA sequences in this sample as well. This sequence joins TRBV28 and TRBJ2-3; 9 bases are a match to TRBD2. This CDR3 is built from 15 residues. The junction had 5 bases not matched to a gene; V was cut back by 4 bases and J by 3 bases. CDR1 is MDHEN and CDR2 is SYDVKM in the germline V gene. CDR3 amino acids: CASSSLAGSTDTQYF. CDR3 DNA sequence: TGTGCCAGCAGTTCGCTAGCGGGAAGTACAGATACGCAGTATTTT.

A note on this clone: This same CDR3 is encoded by further DNA sequences in the sample. This chain links TRBV11-3 with TRBJ2-1, with TRBD2 as a possible D gene (5 bases). The V gene lost 5 bases and the J gene lost 5 bases, with 10 bases spanning the gap. This CDR3 is 13 amino acids long. Germline CDR1 and CDR2: SGHNT and YENEEA. CDR3 DNA: TGTGCCAGCAGCCTGACGGGGAACAATGAGCAGTTCTTC. Protein: CASSLTGNNEQFF.

V is TRBV5-3 and J is TRBJ2-6, with D perhaps being TRBD1 or TRBD2 (5 bases each). TRBV5-3 counts as an open reading frame of uncertain function. The CDR3 spans 18 residues. Trimming removed 4 bases from V and 0 bases from J, with 17 bases in between. CDR3 sequence reads: CARSAPPGPCSGANVLTF. CDR3 bases: TGTGCCAGAAGCGCGCCGCCGGGACCGTGCTCTGGGGCCAACGTCCTGACTTTC.

In the case of this clone: Just one base apart from a much larger clone, this may be a read error. Additional DNA sequences in this sample encode the identical CDR3. This chain links TRBV15 with TRBJ1-5, with 8 bases lining up with TRBD1. This CDR3 spans 16 amino acids. The V and J ends lost 3 bases and 1 base, in that order; junction bases with no gene match: 5. Per germline, CDR1 LNHNV and CDR2 YYDKDF (reference sequence). CDR3 sequence reads: CATSSDRGVSNQPQHF. The CDR3 coding sequence is TGTGCCACCAGCAGTGACAGGGGTGTAAGCAATCAGCCCCAGCATTTT.

The rearrangement links TRBV27 to TRBJ2-3; D assignment may be TRBD1 or TRBD2 (5 bases each). This CDR3 spans 15 amino acids. V lost 6 bases and J lost 0, with 13 bases in between. Germline values: CDR1 MNHEY, CDR2 SMNVEV (reference sequence). The CDR3 nucleotides are TGTGCCAGCAGCCCCTTTGGGACGAGCACAGATACGCAGTATTTT. It encodes CASSPFGTSTDTQYF.

The CDR3 is CASSLRTSTDTQYF. For the CDR3, the DNA is TGTGCCAGCTCACTACGGACTAGCACAGATACGCAGTATTTT. The chain is built from TRBV18 and TRBJ2-3, with a possible D match to TRBD2 (5 bases). The CDR3 sequence is 14 residues long. V was trimmed by 4 bases and J by 0 bases, leaving 8 bases between them. Germline loops: CDR1 KGHSH, CDR2 LQKENI.

The chain is built from TRBV5-4 and TRBJ2-7; D tentatively reads TRBD1 or TRBD2 (5 bases each). Between the trimmed V and J ends, which lost 2 bases and 6 bases, there was a span of 15 bases. The length of the CDR3 is 14 residues. Germline V gene lookup returns CDR1 SGHNT and CDR2 YYREEE (reference sequence). CDR3 nucleotides: TGTGCCAGCAGCTTCGATCCGGGACCCCGCGAGCAGTACTTC. Translation: CASSFDPGPREQYF.

The rearrangement links TRBV4-1 to TRBJ1-2; D is unresolved. This CDR3 region has 13 residues. Trimming pared 0 bases from V and 8 bases from J, leaving 10 bases between. Germline CDR1 and CDR2: MGHRA and YSYEKL. The CDR3: CASSQDLARGYTF. CDR3 in DNA: TGCGCCAGCAGCCAAGACCTCGCCCGCGGCTACACCTTC.

The chain combines TRBV27 with TRBJ1-3; a possible D gene is TRBD1 (5 bases). Trimming took 2 bases from V and 0 from J, leaving 14 bases between them. There are 17 residues in the CDR3. Germline CDR1 MNHEY, CDR2 SMNVEV (reference sequence). The DNA for the CDR3 is TGTGCCAGCAGTTTACGGCCCCAGGGCTACTCTGGAAACACCATATATTTT. It translates to CASSLRPQGYSGNTIYF.

The V call is TRBV7-9, the J call TRBJ1-1; D call uncertain. V gave up 3 bases and J gave up 6 bases, with 5 bases separating them. This CDR3 contains 11 residues. Germline V gives CDR1 SEHNR, CDR2 FQNEAQ (reference sequence). The CDR3 nucleotides are TGTGCCAGCAGCTTTCTGGCTGAAGCTTTCTTT. Translated, it gives CASSFLAEAFF.

The rearrangement joins TRBV21-1 to TRBJ2-5; the table names TRBD1, a call not compared with the DNA. TRBV21-1 is a listed pseudogene. The CDR3 is 16 residues long. CDR3 in amino acids: CASSKHRTGGSKTQYF. As DNA, the CDR3 is TGTGCCAGCAGCAAACACCGGACAGGGGGCTCGAAGACCCAGTACTTC.

The chain has TRBV19 and TRBJ2-1, with 8 bases aligning to TRBD2. Germline-derived CDR1 and CDR2 are LNHDA and SQIVND (reference sequence). This CDR3 has 16 residues. The V segment lost 5 bases and the J segment 2 bases; nucleotides outside the gene matches: 8. CDR3 nucleotide sequence: TGTGCCAGTAGTCTATTCAGCGGGAGTACCTACAATGAGCAGTTCTTC. Translated, it gives CASSLFSGSTYNEQFF.